The 14 T cell receptor beta chains below were found in one sample sequenced in a study of blood T cell repertoires in COVID-19. Data came from immunoSEQ multiplex PCR; TCRdb stores just in-frame clones and leaves some out. The table records 200,000 to 250,000 clones, nearly 95% of them present only once. Source material: peripheral blood. The receptors here all came from a man aged 30 to 39 with COVID-19, enrolled during active disease.

The V call is TRBV14, the J call TRBJ2-2; TRBD2 aligns across 8 bases. The V segment lost 2 bases and the J segment 6 bases; nucleotides outside the gene matches: 5. This CDR3 has 15 residues. Germline lookup yields CDR1 SGHDN and CDR2 FVKESK. CDR3 sequence reads: CASSQRGLDPGELFF. In DNA form, the CDR3 reads TGTGCCAGCAGCCAAAGGGGACTAGATCCCGGGGAGCTGTTTTTT.

The chain uses TRBV9 and TRBJ2-3, with TRBD2 matching 7 bases. CDR3 length: 14 amino acids. V dropped 4 bases and J dropped 2; count of bases not matched to a gene: 4. Germline CDR1 is SGDLS and CDR2 is YYNGEE. The CDR3 DNA is TGTGCCAGCAGCACCCGGGGGGACACAGATACGCAGTATTTT. Protein sequence: CASSTRGDTDTQYF.

This clone has a single count. CDR3: CASSVWGDTNSYEQYF. CDR3 DNA sequence: TGCGCCAGCAGCGTCTGGGGAGACACGAATTCCTACGAGCAGTACTTC. The rearrangement joins TRBV5-1 to TRBJ2-7, with a tentative D call TRBD2 (5 bases). The CDR3 runs 16 residues. In germline, CDR1 is SGHRS, CDR2 YFSETQ. The V end was cut by 4 bases, the J end by 1 base, with 18 bases between.

This rearrangement joins TRBV3-1 (or the pseudogene TRBV3-2) to TRBJ2-7, with a weak D call TRBD1 (6 bases). The CDR3 totals 15 residues. CDR1 and CDR2 (germline): LGHDT, YNNKEL (reference sequence). Trimming removed 0 bases at V and 0 bases at J, with 9 bases between. The CDR3 DNA follows: TGTGCCAGCAGCCAAGAGGGGGCAGTCTCCTACGAGCAGTACTTC. Its translation: CASSQEGAVSYEQYF.

The chain uses TRBV6-5 and TRBJ2-7, with a possible D match to TRBD2 (6 bases). V was cut by 7 bases and J by 7 bases, with 20 bases left in between. This CDR3 has 14 residues. Germline CDR1 reads MNHEY; CDR2 reads SVGAGI. For the CDR3, the DNA is TGTGCCAGCACCAACCGCCGGGGGTCTCTGGAGCAGTACTTC. Translating gives CASTNRRGSLEQYF.

The chain recombines TRBV2 with TRBJ1-1, with 7 bases that match TRBD1. V shed 6 bases, J shed 3 bases, and the junction held 10 bases outside the gene matches. Germline loops: CDR1 SNHLY, CDR2 FYNNEI. This CDR3 is built from 15 residues. CDR3 region: CASRAEGASYTEAFF. CDR3 sequence (DNA): TGTGCCAGCAGGGCCGAGGGGGCATCTTACACTGAAGCTTTCTTT.

The chain links TRBV27 to TRBJ2-1; D gene unclear. This CDR3 has 14 residues. Germline CDR1 reads MNHEY; CDR2 reads SMNVEV (reference sequence). Trimming stripped 7 bases from V and 0 bases from J, with 10 bases between. DNA for the CDR3: TGTGCCAGCAAAGCTATAAGCTCCTACAATGAGCAGTTCTTC. This translates into CASKAISSYNEQFF.

The V call is TRBV3-1 (or the pseudogene TRBV3-2), the J call TRBJ1-1; D not certain. Germline V CDR1 and CDR2: LGHDT, YNNKEL (reference sequence). V was pared by 0 bases and J by 3 bases, with 14 bases between. The CDR3 is made up of 16 amino acids. This CDR3 is CASSQDLGGSDTEAFF. Written as DNA, the CDR3 is TGTGCCAGCAGCCAAGATCTTGGTGGCAGCGACACTGAAGCTTTCTTT.

V and J are TRBV3-1 (or the pseudogene TRBV3-2) and TRBJ1-2; no clear D. Germline V gene sequence: CDR1 LGHDT, CDR2 YNNKEL (reference sequence). The germline V and J ends were trimmed by 4 bases and 3 bases, with 12 bases remaining between them. CDR3 size: 14 residues. This CDR3 reads CASSPPPGDYGYTF. Written as DNA, the CDR3 is TGTGCCAGCAGCCCACCCCCCGGGGACTATGGCTACACCTTC.

The V call is TRBV7-3, the J call TRBJ2-7; TRBD1 matches 12 bases. The CDR3 loop spans 15 amino acids. Germline V gene lookup returns CDR1 SGHTA and CDR2 FQGTGA. V was pared by 5 bases and J by 5 bases, with 7 bases of the junction left unmatched. The CDR3 here is CASSRTGTGGDEQYF. The CDR3 DNA is TGTGCCAGCAGCCGAACCGGGACAGGGGGCGACGAGCAGTACTTC.

The genes are TRBV9 and TRBJ1-2; 10 bases are a match to TRBD1. The CDR3 covers 14 residues. Germline V gene sequence: CDR1 SGDLS, CDR2 YYNGEE. V dropped 3 bases and J dropped 2; count of bases not matched to a gene: 1. The CDR3 is CASSEGQGNYGYTF. For the CDR3, the DNA is TGTGCCAGCAGCGAGGGACAGGGGAACTATGGCTACACCTTC.

The rearrangement links TRBV24-1 to TRBJ1-5, with no clear D. CDR3 size: 16 residues. Germline V lookup: CDR1 KGHDR, CDR2 SFDVKD. Trimming took 1 base from V and 0 from J, leaving 9 bases between them. The CDR3 loop reads CATSDFGDYSNQPQHF. The CDR3 nucleotides are TGTGCCACCAGTGATTTTGGAGACTATAGCAATCAGCCCCAGCATTTT.

This chain uses TRBV30 with TRBJ2-2, with a possible D match to TRBD1 (6 bases). Trimming took off 1 base at V and 6 bases at J, with 12 bases between the two ends. The CDR3 runs to 14 residues. Germline loops: CDR1 GTSNPN, CDR2 SVGIG (reference sequence). The CDR3 sequence is CAWSATGFAGELFF. CDR3 nucleotide sequence: TGTGCCTGGAGTGCAACAGGGTTTGCCGGGGAGCTGTTTTTT.

The CDR3 loop reads CASSSQGGEDSPLHF. CDR3 bases: TGTGCCAGCAGCTCTCAGGGAGGTGAGGATTCACCCCTCCACTTT. The rearrangement joins TRBV5-6 to TRBJ1-6; maybe TRBD1 (5 bases). V gave up 3 bases and J gave up 8 bases, with 15 bases separating them. The CDR3 runs 15 residues. Germline loops: CDR1 SGHDT, CDR2 YYEEEE.